The 3 T cell receptor beta chains below come from one sample, sequenced in a study of blood T cell repertoires in COVID-19. Measured with immunoSEQ multiplex PCR; TCRdb has only the in-frame clones, and not every one. The sample has fewer than 120,000 clones; 60% to 80% are singletons. Sequenced sample: peripheral blood. These receptor sequences come from a woman older than 75 with active or convalescent COVID-19.

This sequence joins TRBV19 and TRBJ2-6; 7 bases fit TRBD1. Looked up from germline, CDR1 is LNHDA and CDR2 is SQIVND (reference sequence). The CDR3 spans 16 residues. The ends lost 8 bases at V and 0 bases at J; junction bases unmatched: 7. This chain's CDR3 is CASSSAGGSGANVLTF. DNA of the CDR3: TGTGCCAGTTCCTCGGCAGGGGGCTCTGGGGCCAACGTCCTGACTTTC.

J is TRBJ2-2 and V is TRBV6-2 or TRBV6-3; TRBD2 is a possible D gene (5 bases). Germline loops: CDR1 MNHEY, CDR2 SVGEGT. This CDR3 region has 17 residues. V lost 7 bases to trimming and J lost 4 bases, with 22 bases between them. The CDR3 spells CASTPIVTGIVTGELFF. CDR3 in DNA: TGTGCCAGCACCCCAATAGTAACCGGGATAGTCACCGGGGAGCTGTTTTTT.

This clone showed up just once. The genes are TRBV5-1 and TRBJ2-7; TRBD1 matches at 10 bases. Germline assignment: CDR1 SGHRS and CDR2 YFSETQ. The length of the CDR3 is 14 residues. J lost 6 bases, V lost 2 bases, and 5 bases had no gene match. The CDR3 protein is CASSLVGQGIEQYF. For the CDR3, the DNA is TGCGCCAGCAGCTTAGTGGGACAGGGGATCGAGCAGTACTTC.